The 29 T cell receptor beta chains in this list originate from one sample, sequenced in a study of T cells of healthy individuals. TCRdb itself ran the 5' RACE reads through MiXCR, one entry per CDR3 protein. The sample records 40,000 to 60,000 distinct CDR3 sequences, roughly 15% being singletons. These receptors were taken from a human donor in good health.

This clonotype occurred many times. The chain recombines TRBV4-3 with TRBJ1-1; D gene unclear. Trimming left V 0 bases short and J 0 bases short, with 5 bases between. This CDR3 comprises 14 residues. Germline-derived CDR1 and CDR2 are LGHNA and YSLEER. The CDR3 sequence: CASSQDSLNTEAFF. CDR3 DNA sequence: TGCGCCAGCAGCCAAGATTCACTGAACACTGAAGCTTTCTTT.

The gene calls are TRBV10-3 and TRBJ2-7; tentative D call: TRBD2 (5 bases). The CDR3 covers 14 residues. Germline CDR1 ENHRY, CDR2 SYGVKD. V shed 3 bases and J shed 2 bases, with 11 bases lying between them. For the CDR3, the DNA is TGTGCCATCAGTGATTTGACGGGAACCTACGAGCAGTACTTC. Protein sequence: CAISDLTGTYEQYF.

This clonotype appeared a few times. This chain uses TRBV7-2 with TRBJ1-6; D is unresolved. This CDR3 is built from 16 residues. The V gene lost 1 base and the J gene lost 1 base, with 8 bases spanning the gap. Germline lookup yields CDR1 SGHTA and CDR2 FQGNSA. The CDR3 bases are TGTGCCAGCAGCTTAGGGGTCGGTTCCTATAATTCACCCCTCCACTTT. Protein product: CASSLGVGSYNSPLHF.

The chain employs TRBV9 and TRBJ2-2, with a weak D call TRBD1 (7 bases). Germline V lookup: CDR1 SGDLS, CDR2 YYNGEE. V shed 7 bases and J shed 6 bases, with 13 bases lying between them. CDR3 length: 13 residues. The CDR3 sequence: CASGDRDSGELFF. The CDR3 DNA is TGTGCCAGCGGCGACAGGGACTCCGGGGAGCTGTTTTTT.

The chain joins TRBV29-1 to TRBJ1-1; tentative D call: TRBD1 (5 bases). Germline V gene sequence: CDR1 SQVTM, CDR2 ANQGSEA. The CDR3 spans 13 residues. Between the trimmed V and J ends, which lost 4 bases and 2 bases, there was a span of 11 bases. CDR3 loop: CSVAFRGNTEAFF. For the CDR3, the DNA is TGCAGCGTTGCTTTTAGGGGAAACACTGAAGCTTTCTTT.

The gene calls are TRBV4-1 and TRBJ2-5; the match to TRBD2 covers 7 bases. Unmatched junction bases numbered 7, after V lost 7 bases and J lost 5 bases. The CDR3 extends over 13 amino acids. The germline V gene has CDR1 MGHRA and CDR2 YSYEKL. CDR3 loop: CASISTGGETQYF. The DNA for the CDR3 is TGCGCCAGCATATCAACGGGAGGTGAGACCCAGTACTTC.

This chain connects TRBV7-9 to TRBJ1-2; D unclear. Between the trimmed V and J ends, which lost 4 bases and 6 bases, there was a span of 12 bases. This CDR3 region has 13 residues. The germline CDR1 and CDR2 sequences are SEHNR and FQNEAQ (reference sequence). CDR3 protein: CASSSPRRDGYTF. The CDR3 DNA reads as TGTGCCAGCAGCTCCCCACGAAGGGATGGCTACACCTTC.

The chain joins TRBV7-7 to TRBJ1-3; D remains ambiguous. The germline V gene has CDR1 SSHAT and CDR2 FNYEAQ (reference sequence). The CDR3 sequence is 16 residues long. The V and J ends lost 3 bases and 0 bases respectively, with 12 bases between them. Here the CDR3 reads CASSFGPSSSGNTIYF. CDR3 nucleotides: TGTGCCAGCAGCTTCGGACCTTCTAGCTCTGGAAACACCATATATTTT.

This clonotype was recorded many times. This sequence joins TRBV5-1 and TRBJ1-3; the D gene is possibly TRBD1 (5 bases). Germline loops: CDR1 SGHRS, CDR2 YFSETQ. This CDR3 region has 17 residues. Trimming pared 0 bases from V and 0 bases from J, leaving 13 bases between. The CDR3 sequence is CASSLGLDSSSGNTIYF. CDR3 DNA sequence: TGCGCCAGCAGCTTGGGCCTAGACAGCTCCTCTGGAAACACCATATATTTT.

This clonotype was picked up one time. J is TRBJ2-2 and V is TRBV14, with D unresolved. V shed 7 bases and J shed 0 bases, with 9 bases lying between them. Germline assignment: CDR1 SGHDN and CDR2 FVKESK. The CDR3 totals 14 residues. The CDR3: CASNQAPNTGELFF. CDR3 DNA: TGTGCCAGCAACCAGGCCCCGAACACCGGGGAGCTGTTTTTT.

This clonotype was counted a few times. The CDR3 sequence: CASSSTGVGTF. CDR3 coding DNA: TGTGCCAGCAGTTCCACAGGGGTGGGGACCTTC. The genes are TRBV28 and TRBJ1-2; 7 bases align to TRBD1. Germline V gene lookup returns CDR1 MDHEN and CDR2 SYDVKM. The J segment lost 14 bases and the V segment lost 4 bases, leaving 7 bases of the junction unmatched. The CDR3 loop spans 11 amino acids.

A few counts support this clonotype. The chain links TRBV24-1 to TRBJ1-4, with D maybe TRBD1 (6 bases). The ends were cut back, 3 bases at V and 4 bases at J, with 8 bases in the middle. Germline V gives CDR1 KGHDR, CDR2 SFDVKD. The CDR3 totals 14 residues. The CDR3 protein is CATSDGGGNEKLFF. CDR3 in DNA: TGTGCCACCAGTGATGGAGGGGGTAATGAAAAACTGTTTTTT.

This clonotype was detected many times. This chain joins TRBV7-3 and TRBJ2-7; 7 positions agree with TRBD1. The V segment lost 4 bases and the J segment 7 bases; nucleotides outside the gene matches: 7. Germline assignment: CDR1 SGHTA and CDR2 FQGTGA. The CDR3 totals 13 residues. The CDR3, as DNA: TGTGCCAGCAGCTATGACAGGGATGGGGAGCAGTACTTC. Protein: CASSYDRDGEQYF.

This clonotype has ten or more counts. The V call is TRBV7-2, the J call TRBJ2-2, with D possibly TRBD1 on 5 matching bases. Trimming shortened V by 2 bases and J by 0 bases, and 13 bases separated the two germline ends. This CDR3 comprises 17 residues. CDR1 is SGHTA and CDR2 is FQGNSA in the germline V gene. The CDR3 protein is CASSLNWQGTNTGELFF. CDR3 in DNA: TGTGCCAGCAGCTTAAACTGGCAGGGAACGAACACCGGGGAGCTGTTTTTT.

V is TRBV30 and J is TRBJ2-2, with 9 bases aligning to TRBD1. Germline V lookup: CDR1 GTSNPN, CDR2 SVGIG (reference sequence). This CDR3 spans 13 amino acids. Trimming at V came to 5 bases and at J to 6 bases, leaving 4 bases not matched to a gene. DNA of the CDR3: TGTGCCTGGCGCCGACAGGGGGCCGGGGAGCTGTTTTTT. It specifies CAWRRQGAGELFF. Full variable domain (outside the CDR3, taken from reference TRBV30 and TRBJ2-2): SQTIHQWPATLVQPVGSPLSLECTVEGTSNPNLYWYRQAAGRGLQLLFYSVGIGQISSEVPQNLSASRPQDRQFILSSKKLLLSDSGFYLCAWRRQGAGELFFGEGSRLTVL.

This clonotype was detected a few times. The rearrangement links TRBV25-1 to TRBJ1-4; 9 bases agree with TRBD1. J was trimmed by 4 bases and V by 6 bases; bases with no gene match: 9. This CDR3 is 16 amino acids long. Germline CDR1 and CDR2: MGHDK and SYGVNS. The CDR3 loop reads CASSWTGAPSNEKLFF. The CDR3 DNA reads TGTGCCAGCAGCTGGACAGGGGCACCCAGTAATGAAAAACTGTTTTTT.

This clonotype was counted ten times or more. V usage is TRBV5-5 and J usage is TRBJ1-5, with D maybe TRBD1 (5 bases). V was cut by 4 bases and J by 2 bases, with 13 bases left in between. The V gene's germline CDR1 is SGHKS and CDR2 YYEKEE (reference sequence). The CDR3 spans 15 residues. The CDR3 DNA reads TGTGCCAGCAGCCGGACAAACCTAGGCAATCAGCCCCAGCATTTT. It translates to CASSRTNLGNQPQHF.

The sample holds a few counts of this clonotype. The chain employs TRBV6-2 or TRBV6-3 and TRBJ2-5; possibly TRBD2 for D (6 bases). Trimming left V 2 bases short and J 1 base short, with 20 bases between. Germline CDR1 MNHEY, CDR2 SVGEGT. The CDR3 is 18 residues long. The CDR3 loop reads CASSYDTKRLLAQETQYF. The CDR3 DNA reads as TGTGCCAGCAGTTACGATACAAAGAGACTACTAGCCCAAGAGACCCAGTACTTC.

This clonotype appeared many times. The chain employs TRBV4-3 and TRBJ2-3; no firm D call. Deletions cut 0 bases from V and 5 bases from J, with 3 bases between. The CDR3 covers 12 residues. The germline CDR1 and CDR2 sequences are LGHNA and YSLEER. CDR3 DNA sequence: TGCGCCAGCAGCCAAGATGGAGATACGCAGTATTTT. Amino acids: CASSQDGDTQYF.

CDR3 sequence (DNA): TGTGCCAGCAGCCTCCTTCCGGGGGCCTCTGGGGCCAACGTCCTGACTTTC. The encoded protein is CASSLLPGASGANVLTF. The chain joins TRBV14 to TRBJ2-6, with D perhaps assigned TRBD1 or TRBD2 (6 bases each). CDR3 length equals 17 residues. Germline assignment: CDR1 SGHDN and CDR2 FVKESK. Trimming removed 4 bases at V and 0 bases at J, with 13 bases between.

This chain's CDR3 is CASSFLPDRVDYGYTF. For the CDR3, the DNA is TGTGCCAGCAGTTTTCTTCCCGACAGGGTGGACTATGGCTACACCTTC. The chain recombines TRBV28 with TRBJ1-2; 7 bases are shared with TRBD1. This CDR3 is 16 amino acids long. With 3 bases clipped from V and 3 bases from J, the junction kept 10 bases outside the gene matches. Germline V gene lookup returns CDR1 MDHEN and CDR2 SYDVKM.

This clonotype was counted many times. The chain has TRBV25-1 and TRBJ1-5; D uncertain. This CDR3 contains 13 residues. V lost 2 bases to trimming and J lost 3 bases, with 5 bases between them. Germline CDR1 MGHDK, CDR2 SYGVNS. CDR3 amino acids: CASSEGDNQPQHF. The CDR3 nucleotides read TGTGCCAGCAGTGAAGGCGACAATCAGCCCCAGCATTTT.

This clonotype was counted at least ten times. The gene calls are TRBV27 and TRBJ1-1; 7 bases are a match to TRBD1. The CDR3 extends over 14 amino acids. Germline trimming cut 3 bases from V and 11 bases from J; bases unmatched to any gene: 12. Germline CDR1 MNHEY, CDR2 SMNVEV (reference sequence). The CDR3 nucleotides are TGTGCCAGCAGTTTCAATGACAGGGCGGGGGCGGCTTTCTTT. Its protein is CASSFNDRAGAAFF.

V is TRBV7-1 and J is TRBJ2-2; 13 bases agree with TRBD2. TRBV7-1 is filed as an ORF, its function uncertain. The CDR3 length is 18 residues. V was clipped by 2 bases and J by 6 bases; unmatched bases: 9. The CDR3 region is CASSSLTSGRAGAGELFF. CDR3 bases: TGTGCCAGCAGCTCACTCACTAGCGGGAGGGCCGGAGCCGGGGAGCTGTTTTTT.

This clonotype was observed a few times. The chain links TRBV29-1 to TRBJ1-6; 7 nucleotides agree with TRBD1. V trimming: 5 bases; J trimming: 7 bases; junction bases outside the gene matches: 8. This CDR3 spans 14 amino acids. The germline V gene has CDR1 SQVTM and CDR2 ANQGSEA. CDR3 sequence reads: CSVRTGQANSPLHF. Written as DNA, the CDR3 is TGCAGCGTTCGAACCGGACAGGCGAATTCACCCCTCCACTTT.

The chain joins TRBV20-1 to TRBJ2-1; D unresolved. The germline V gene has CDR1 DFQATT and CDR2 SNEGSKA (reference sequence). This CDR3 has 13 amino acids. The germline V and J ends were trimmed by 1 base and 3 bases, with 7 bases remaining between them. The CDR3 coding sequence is TGCAGTGCTAGAGTGGGGTACTACAATGAGCAGTTCTTC. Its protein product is CSARVGYYNEQFF.

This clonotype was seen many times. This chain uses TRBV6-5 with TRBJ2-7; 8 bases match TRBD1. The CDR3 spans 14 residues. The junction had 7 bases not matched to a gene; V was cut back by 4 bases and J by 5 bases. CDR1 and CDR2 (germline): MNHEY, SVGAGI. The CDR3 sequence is CASSSGTGINEQYF. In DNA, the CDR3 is TGTGCCAGCAGTTCTGGGACAGGCATCAACGAGCAGTACTTC.

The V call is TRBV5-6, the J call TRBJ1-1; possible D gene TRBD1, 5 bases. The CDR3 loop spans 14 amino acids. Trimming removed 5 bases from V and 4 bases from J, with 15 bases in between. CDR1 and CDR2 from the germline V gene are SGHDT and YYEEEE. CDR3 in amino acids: CASSWGPVGTEAFF. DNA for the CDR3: TGTGCCAGCAGTTGGGGCCCCGTGGGCACTGAAGCTTTCTTT.

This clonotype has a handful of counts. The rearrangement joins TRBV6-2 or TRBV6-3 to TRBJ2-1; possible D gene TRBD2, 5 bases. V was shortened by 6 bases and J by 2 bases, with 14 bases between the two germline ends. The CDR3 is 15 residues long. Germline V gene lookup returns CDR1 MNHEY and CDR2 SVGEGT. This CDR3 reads CASSDGLIPYNEQFF. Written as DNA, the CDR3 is TGTGCCAGCAGCGACGGACTTATACCCTACAATGAGCAGTTCTTC.